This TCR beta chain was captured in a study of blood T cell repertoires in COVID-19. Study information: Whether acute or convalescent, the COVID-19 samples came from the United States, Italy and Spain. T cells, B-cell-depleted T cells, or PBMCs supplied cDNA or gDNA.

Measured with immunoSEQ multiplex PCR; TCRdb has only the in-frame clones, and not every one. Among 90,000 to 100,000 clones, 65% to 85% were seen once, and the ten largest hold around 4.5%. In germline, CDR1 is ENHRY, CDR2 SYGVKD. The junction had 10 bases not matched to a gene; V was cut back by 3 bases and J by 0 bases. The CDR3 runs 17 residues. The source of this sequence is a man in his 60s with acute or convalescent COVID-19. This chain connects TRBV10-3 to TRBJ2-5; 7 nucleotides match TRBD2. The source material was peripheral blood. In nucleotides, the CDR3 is TGTGCCATCAGTGATTATGAGCGGGGAGCCTACCAAGAGACCCAGTACTTC. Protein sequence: CAISDYERGAYQETQYF.